The rows below give T cell receptor beta chains drawn from one sample of a study of cytomegalovirus exposure and HLA in healthy donors. Sequenced by immunoSEQ multiplex PCR; TCRdb stores in-frame clones only, minus some. The sample shows approximately 150,000 clones, approximately 82% of them seen only once. Sequencing used PBMCs. These receptors were obtained from a woman aged 40 to 55 in good health and CMV-seronegative. Both conserved end residues are part of each CDR3. The D gene is left open where the match is weak. Clone size is shown for a subset of rows, as once, few, many or a class of expanded clone.

v_gene	abundance	d_gene	j_gene	len	CDR3nt	CDR3aa
TRBV2	NA	TRBD1	TRBJ2-7	15	TGTGCCAGCACCTACTCCGGGACAGGGCCCTACGAGCAGTACTTC	CASTYSGTGPYEQYF
TRBV4-3	NA	TRBD1	TRBJ1-2	16	TGCGCCAGCAGCCGAGGACAGGGGATGGGGGCCTATGGCTACACCTTC	CASSRGQGMGAYGYTF
TRBV27	once	TRBD1	TRBJ1-5	15	TGTGCCAGCAGTTTAGGGTCGGGACAGCTTCAGCCCCAGCATTTT	CASSLGSGQLQPQHF
TRBV9	NA	TRBD2	TRBJ2-7	18	TGTGCCAGCAGCGTAGCTACGTCGGCTAGCGGGAGTTCCTACGAGCAGTACTTC	CASSVATSASGSSYEQYF
TRBV9	NA	TRBD2	TRBJ2-7	15	TGTGCCAGCAGCGGTGGAGCGGGAAGCTCCTACGAGCAGTACTTC	CASSGGAGSSYEQYF
TRBV4-3	NA	NA	TRBJ2-2	16	TGCGCCAGCAGCCAAGATCGGTCGGGGAACACCGGGGAGCTGTTTTTT	CASSQDRSGNTGELFF
TRBV25-1	NA	NA	TRBJ1-1	15	TGTGCCAGCAGTCCCCTAGCGGGGATGGACACTGAAGCTTTCTTT	CASSPLAGMDTEAFF
TRBV7-2	NA	TRBD1	TRBJ1-3	16	TGTGCCAGCAGCTCAGACAGGGGAGAAGGTGGAAACACCATATATTTT	CASSSDRGEGGNTIYF
TRBV2	NA	TRBD2	TRBJ2-3	15	TGTGCCAGCAGTGGGACTAGCGGGAGAGGAACGAAACCGTATTTT	CASSGTSGRGTKPYF
TRBV4-3	NA	NA	TRBJ1-2	15	TGCGCCAGCAGCCAAGAATTACAGAATAATTATGGCTACACCTTC	CASSQELQNNYGYTF
TRBV5-1	NA	NA	TRBJ2-7	13	TGCGCCAGCAGCTTGGAAAGCCACTTCGAGCAGTACTTC	CASSLESHFEQYF
TRBV19	NA	NA	TRBJ2-5	14	TGTGCCACCAAACCGACAGGCCGACAAGAGACCCAGTACTTC	CATKPTGRQETQYF
TRBV29-1	NA	TRBD2	TRBJ2-3	14	TGCAGCGTTGAAGCGGCGGGAGGGAGCGATACGCAGTATTTT	CSVEAAGGSDTQYF
TRBV12-5	NA	TRBD2	TRBJ2-5	18	TGTGCTAGTGGTCTCGGGACTAGCGGGAACTTGTACCAAGAGACCCAGTACTTC	CASGLGTSGNLYQETQYF
TRBV5-1	few	TRBD2	TRBJ2-3	16	TGCGCCAGCAGCCGCGCGGCGCGGGAGGGATCAGATACGCAGTATTTT	CASSRAAREGSDTQYF
TRBV5-5	NA	TRBD2	TRBJ2-1	15	TGTGCCAGCAGCTTGGGACTAGCGGGAAACCATGAGCAGTTCTTC	CASSLGLAGNHEQFF
TRBV28	NA	NA	TRBJ2-1	12	TGTGCCAGCAGACTTAAGCGGACTGAGCAGTTCTTC	CASRLKRTEQFF
TRBV28	few	TRBD1	TRBJ1-5	13	TGTGCCAGCAACTCATACAGGGGTCAGCCCCAGCATTTT	CASNSYRGQPQHF
TRBV4-3	NA	TRBD2	TRBJ2-1	16	TGCGCCAGCAGCCAATTTGGACTAGCGGGATACAATGAGCAGTTCTTC	CASSQFGLAGYNEQFF
TRBV5-6	NA	TRBD1	TRBJ1-4	14	TGTGCCAGCAGCTTAGGACAGGGAGGCTTAAAACTGTTTTTT	CASSLGQGGLKLFF
TRBV6-1	NA	NA	TRBJ1-4	13	TGTGCCAGCAGTGAAGCCCCGGGACAAAGACTGTTTTTT	CASSEAPGQRLFF
TRBV7-7	NA	NA	TRBJ1-4	11	TGTGCCAGCAGCTTACGTGAAAAACTGTTTTTT	CASSLREKLFF
TRBV9	NA	TRBD2	TRBJ2-1	15	TGTGCCAGCGGTAAGAGCGGGAGGGCTTTGGATGAGCAGTTCTTC	CASGKSGRALDEQFF
TRBV4-3	NA	NA	TRBJ2-2	16	TGCGCCAGCAGCCAAGACAGGCCGGCCAACACCGGGGAGCTGTTTTTT	CASSQDRPANTGELFF
TRBV2	NA	NA	TRBJ2-7	15	TGTGCCAGCAGGAAGGAGGGGATTCCCACCTACGAGCAGTACTTC	CASRKEGIPTYEQYF